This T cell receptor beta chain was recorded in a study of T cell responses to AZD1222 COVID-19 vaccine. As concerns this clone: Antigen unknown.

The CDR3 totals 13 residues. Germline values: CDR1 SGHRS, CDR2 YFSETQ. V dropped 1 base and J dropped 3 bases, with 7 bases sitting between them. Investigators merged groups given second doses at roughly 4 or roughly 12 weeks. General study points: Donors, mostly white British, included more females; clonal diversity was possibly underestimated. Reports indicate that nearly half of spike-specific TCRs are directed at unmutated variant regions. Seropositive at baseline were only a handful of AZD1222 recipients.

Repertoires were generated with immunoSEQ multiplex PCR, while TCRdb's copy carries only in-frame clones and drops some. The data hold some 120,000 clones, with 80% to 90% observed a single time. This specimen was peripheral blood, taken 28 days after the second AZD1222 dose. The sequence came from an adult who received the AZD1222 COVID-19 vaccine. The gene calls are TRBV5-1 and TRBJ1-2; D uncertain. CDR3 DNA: TGCGCCAGCAGCTTGCCGGAGGACTATGGCTACACCTTC. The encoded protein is CASSLPEDYGYTF. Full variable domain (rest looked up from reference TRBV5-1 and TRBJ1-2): KAGVTQTPRYLIKTRGQQVTLSCSPISGHRSVSWYQQTPGQGLQFLFEYFSETQRNKGNFPGRFSGRQFSNSRSEMNVSTLELGDSALYLCASSLPEDYGYTFGSGTRLTVV.